Listed here are 18 T cell receptor beta chains from one sample, sequenced in a study of blood T cell repertoires in COVID-19. Generated by immunoSEQ multiplex PCR, the TCRdb table keeps only in-frame clones and is missing some. The table lists 85,000 to 130,000 clones, 84% of them singletons, with 11% to 15% in the top ten. Sequencing input: peripheral blood. These receptors originate from a woman in her fifties or sixties with acute or convalescent COVID-19.

The chain has TRBV7-9 and TRBJ2-3; 11 nucleotides match TRBD2. After removal of 6 bases from V and 2 bases from J, the junction contained 7 bases not matched to a gene. The CDR3 runs to 16 residues. CDR1 and CDR2 (germline): SEHNR, FQNEAQ (reference sequence). The CDR3, as DNA: TGTGCCAGCAGTCACACTAGCGGGGGCTTCACAGATACGCAGTATTTT. Translating gives CASSHTSGGFTDTQYF.

The chain employs TRBV19 and TRBJ2-7; a weak D match, TRBD2 (6 bases). From germline, CDR1 is LNHDA and CDR2 SQIVND (reference sequence). The CDR3 has 14 residues. V dropped 1 base and J dropped 4 bases, with 11 bases sitting between them. In nucleotides, the CDR3 is TGTGCCAGTAGTATAGTCGCGGGAATGTACGAGCAGTACTTC. It translates to CASSIVAGMYEQYF.

The chain combines TRBV5-1 with TRBJ1-1; the D is unclear. Germline V lookup: CDR1 SGHRS, CDR2 YFSETQ. V was trimmed by 0 bases and J by 5 bases, leaving 8 bases between them. This CDR3 spans 13 amino acids. For the CDR3, the DNA is TGCGCCAGCAGCTTGGGATCGGGGACTGAAGCTTTCTTT. Encoded protein: CASSLGSGTEAFF.

The V gene is TRBV6-5, the J gene TRBJ2-5; TRBD1 matches at 11 bases. Per the germline V gene, CDR1 is MNHEY and CDR2 is SVGAGI. This CDR3 comprises 15 residues. V was clipped by 5 bases and J by 1 base; unmatched bases: 3. The CDR3 protein is CASSPGTGGQETQYF. In nucleotides, the CDR3 is TGTGCCAGCAGTCCCGGGACAGGGGGCCAAGAGACCCAGTACTTC.

This sequence joins TRBV29-1 and TRBJ2-2, with a tentative D call TRBD2 (5 bases). Trimming removed 1 base at V and 1 base at J, with 7 bases between. CDR1 and CDR2 from the germline V gene are SQVTM and ANQGSEA. The CDR3 covers 14 residues. The CDR3 sequence is CSVEGGLNTGELFF. The DNA of the CDR3 is TGCAGCGTTGAAGGAGGGTTGAACACCGGGGAGCTGTTTTTT.

DNA of the CDR3: TGCGCCAGCAGGGCTGAAGAGACCCAGTACTTC. Protein product: CASRAEETQYF. The chain is built from TRBV5-1 and TRBJ2-5, with D unresolved. The CDR3 sequence is 11 residues long. Germline V gives CDR1 SGHRS, CDR2 YFSETQ. V was shortened by 5 bases and J by 3 bases, with 5 bases between the two germline ends.

The V and J genes are TRBV19 and TRBJ2-7; TRBD1 agrees at 11 bases. J gave up 2 bases and V 7 bases, and 4 bases lay outside the gene matches. CDR3 length equals 14 residues. Germline V gene sequence: CDR1 LNHDA, CDR2 SQIVND (reference sequence). The CDR3 coding sequence is TGTGCCAGTATCGGGACAGGGGGTCCCTACGAGCAGTACTTC. Amino acids: CASIGTGGPYEQYF.

The rearrangement uses TRBV5-6 and TRBJ1-2; 8 nucleotides agree with TRBD1. Germline V gives CDR1 SGHDT, CDR2 YYEEEE. This CDR3 region has 17 residues. V lost 2 bases, J lost 7 bases, and 16 bases stayed unmatched. The CDR3 region has the DNA TGTGCCAGCAGCTTCGCCCCGGTTGGACAGGGAACGGCTGGCTACACCTTC. This encodes CASSFAPVGQGTAGYTF.

This chain joins TRBV2 and TRBJ2-5; tentative D call: TRBD2 (7 bases). Between the trimmed V and J ends, which lost 7 bases and 5 bases, there was a span of 17 bases. The CDR3 runs to 14 residues. Germline assignment: CDR1 SNHLY and CDR2 FYNNEI. The CDR3, as DNA: TGTGCCAGCAACAGAGGGGGGGGTAGCGAGACCCAGTACTTC. Translated: CASNRGGGSETQYF.

This sequence joins TRBV7-2 and TRBJ2-7; possible D gene TRBD1, 5 bases. The CDR3 totals 11 residues. Germline V lookup: CDR1 SGHTA, CDR2 FQGNSA. The V and J ends lost 4 bases and 9 bases respectively, with 10 bases between them. The CDR3 region has the DNA TGTGCCAGCAGCTCCCAGGGTGGGCAGTACTTC. This encodes CASSSQGGQYF.

The genes are TRBV5-1 and TRBJ2-2; D may be TRBD1 (6 bases). The V end lost 4 bases, the J end lost 0 bases, and 19 bases lay between the germline ends. The CDR3 totals 18 residues. Germline CDR1 is SGHRS and CDR2 is YFSETQ. Here the CDR3 DNA reads TGCGCCAGCAGCAGGTCCGGGACACAAAAATCGAACACCGGGGAGCTGTTTTTT. Its protein product is CASSRSGTQKSNTGELFF.

The V gene is TRBV7-2, the J gene TRBJ1-4; D ambiguous. Deletions cut 1 base from V and 4 bases from J, with 10 bases between. The germline gives CDR1 SGHTA, CDR2 FQGNSA. The CDR3 consists of 15 residues. CDR3 bases: TGTGCCAGCAGCTTAGACCCCCCGGTTAATGAAAAACTGTTTTTT. Protein sequence: CASSLDPPVNEKLFF.

This chain connects TRBV11-2 to TRBJ2-3; D possibly corresponds to TRBD2 (5 bases). Germline CDR1 is SGHAT and CDR2 is FQNNGV. The CDR3 has 16 residues. V was shortened by 5 bases and J by 3 bases, with 18 bases between the two germline ends. CDR3 DNA: TGTGCCAGCAGCCCCATGGCCGGGGTAGGGACAGATACGCAGTATTTT. It translates to CASSPMAGVGTDTQYF.

The V gene is TRBV28, the J gene TRBJ2-2, with 9 bases matching TRBD2. Trimming at V came to 6 bases and at J to 3 bases, leaving 2 bases not matched to a gene. CDR3 length: 14 residues. Germline values: CDR1 MDHEN, CDR2 SYDVKM. Written as DNA, the CDR3 is TGTGCCAGCAGGCGGGAGGGAGACACCGGGGAGCTGTTTTTT. This gives the protein CASRREGDTGELFF.

The chain uses TRBV30 and TRBJ1-1; no firm D call. The CDR3 loop spans 14 amino acids. V was clipped by 2 bases and J by 0 bases, with 10 bases between them. The V gene's germline CDR1 is GTSNPN and CDR2 SVGIG (reference sequence). In DNA form, the CDR3 reads TGTGCCTGGAGTCTGGGCCCGATGAACACTGAAGCTTTCTTT. Amino acid sequence: CAWSLGPMNTEAFF.

The sample holds a few counts of this clone. This chain connects TRBV19 to TRBJ1-2, with D possibly matching TRBD1 (6 bases). The CDR3 spans 14 residues. V was trimmed by 6 bases and J by 3 bases, leaving 14 bases between them. Germline-derived CDR1 and CDR2 are LNHDA and SQIVND (reference sequence). For the CDR3, the DNA is TGTGCCAGTAGGACCGACAGGACCTACTATGGCTACACCTTC. Translated, it gives CASRTDRTYYGYTF.

This clone showed up just once. The chain employs TRBV3-1 (or the pseudogene TRBV3-2) and TRBJ1-3; 7 nucleotides line up with TRBD1. The J segment lost 5 bases and the V segment lost 0 bases, leaving 10 bases of the junction unmatched. CDR3 size: 17 residues. Looked up from germline, CDR1 is LGHDT and CDR2 is YNNKEL (reference sequence). The CDR3 sequence is CASSQENWDSKRNTIYF. The CDR3 bases are TGTGCCAGCAGCCAAGAAAACTGGGACAGTAAAAGAAACACCATATATTTT.

On this clone itself: Other DNA sequences in this specimen translate into the identical CDR3. The rearrangement links TRBV9 to TRBJ1-3, with 11 bases fitting TRBD1. V lost 2 bases and J lost 0; bases outside the gene matches: 4. The germline gives CDR1 SGDLS, CDR2 YYNGEE. The CDR3 has 17 amino acids. The CDR3 sequence is CASSVGTGGNSGNTIYF. The CDR3 coding sequence is TGTGCCAGCAGCGTCGGGACAGGGGGAAACTCTGGAAACACCATATATTTT.